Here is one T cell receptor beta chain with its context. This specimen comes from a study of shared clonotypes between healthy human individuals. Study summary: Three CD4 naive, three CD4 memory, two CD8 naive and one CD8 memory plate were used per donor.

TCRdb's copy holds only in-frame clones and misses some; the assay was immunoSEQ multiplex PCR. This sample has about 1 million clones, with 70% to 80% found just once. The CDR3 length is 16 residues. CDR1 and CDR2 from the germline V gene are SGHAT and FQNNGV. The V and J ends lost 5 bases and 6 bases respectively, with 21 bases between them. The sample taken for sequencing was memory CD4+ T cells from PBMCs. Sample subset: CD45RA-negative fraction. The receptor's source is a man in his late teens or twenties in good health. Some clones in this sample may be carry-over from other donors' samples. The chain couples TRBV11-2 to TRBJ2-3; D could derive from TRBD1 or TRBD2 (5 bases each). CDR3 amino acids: CASSPGGRARGDTQYF. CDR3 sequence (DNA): TGTGCCAGCAGCCCTGGTGGCAGGGCGCGCGGGGATACGCAGTATTTT.